This T cell receptor (beta chain) is drawn from a study of regulatory T cells in long-lasting Graves disease. General observations from the study: Newly diagnosed Graves' patients had higher TCR diversity than persistent ones.

Specified time point: persistent/refractory GD, antithyroid drugs over 5 years with positive TRAb. From PBMCs, RNA was extracted and then used to make the TCR library. American Thyroid Association guidelines were used to diagnose Graves' disease. Libraries of TCR beta came from iRepertoire HTBI primers plus Arm-PCR of CDR3 regions. Under the authors' procedure: The identification of approximately 62 TRBV and 14 TRBJ segments was made across samples. TCRdb re-called the multiplex PCR reads through MiXCR, storing one row per CDR3 protein. The V and J calls shown here were made by TCRdb, not taken from the authors' results. Of about 660,000 distinct CDR3 sequences in the sample, 30% were seen once. This clonotype occurred a few times. The antigen is unknown. The sample here was peripheral blood mononuclear cells (PBMCs), taken when the disease was refractory, from a patient treated with antithyroid drugs. The TCR comes from a female donor with Graves disease.

DNA of the CDR3: TGTGCCAGTAGTATGCTTGGGACAGCCTATGGCTACACCTTC. Its translation: CASSMLGTAYGYTF. The chain recombines TRBV19 with TRBJ1-2; 7 bases align to TRBD1. V shed 3 bases and J 4 bases; nucleotides not matched to a gene: 5. Germline-derived CDR1 and CDR2 are LNHDA and SQIVND (reference sequence). This CDR3 has 14 amino acids.